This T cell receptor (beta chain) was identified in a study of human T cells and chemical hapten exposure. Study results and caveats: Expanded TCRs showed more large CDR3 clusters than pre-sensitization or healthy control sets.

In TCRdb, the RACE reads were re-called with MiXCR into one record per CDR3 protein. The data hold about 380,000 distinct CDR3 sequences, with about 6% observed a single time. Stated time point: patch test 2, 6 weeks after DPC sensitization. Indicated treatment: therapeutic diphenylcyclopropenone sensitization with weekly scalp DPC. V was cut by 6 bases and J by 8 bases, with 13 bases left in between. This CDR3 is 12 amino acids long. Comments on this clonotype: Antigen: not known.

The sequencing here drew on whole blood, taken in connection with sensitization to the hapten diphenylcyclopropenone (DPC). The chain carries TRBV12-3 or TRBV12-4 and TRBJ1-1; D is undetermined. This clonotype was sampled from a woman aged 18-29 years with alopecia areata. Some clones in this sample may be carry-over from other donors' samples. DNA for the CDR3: TGTGCCAGCAGGTTCGCTCAGGTAGAAGCTTTCTTT. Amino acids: CASRFAQVEAFF.